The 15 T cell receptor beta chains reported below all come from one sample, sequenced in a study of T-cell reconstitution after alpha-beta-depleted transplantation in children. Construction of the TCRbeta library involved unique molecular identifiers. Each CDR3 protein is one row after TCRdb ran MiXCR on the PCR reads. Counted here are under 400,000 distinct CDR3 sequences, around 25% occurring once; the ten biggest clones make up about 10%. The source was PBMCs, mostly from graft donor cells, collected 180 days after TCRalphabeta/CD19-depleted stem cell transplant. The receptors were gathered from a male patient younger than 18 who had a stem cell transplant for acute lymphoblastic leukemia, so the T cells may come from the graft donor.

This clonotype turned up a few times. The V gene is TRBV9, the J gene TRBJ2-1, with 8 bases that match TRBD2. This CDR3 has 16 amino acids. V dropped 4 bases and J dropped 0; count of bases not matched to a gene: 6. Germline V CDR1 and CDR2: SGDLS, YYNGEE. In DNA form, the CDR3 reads TGTGCCAGCAGCCCATTAGCGGGGACCTCCTACAATGAGCAGTTCTTC. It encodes CASSPLAGTSYNEQFF.

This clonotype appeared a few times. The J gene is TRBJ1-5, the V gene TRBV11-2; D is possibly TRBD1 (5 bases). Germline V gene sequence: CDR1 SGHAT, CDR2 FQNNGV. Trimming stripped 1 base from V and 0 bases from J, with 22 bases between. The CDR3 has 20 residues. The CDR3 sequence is CASSLGRGRQSRYSNQPQHF. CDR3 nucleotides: TGTGCCAGCAGCTTAGGACGAGGAAGACAGTCTAGATATAGCAATCAGCCCCAGCATTTT. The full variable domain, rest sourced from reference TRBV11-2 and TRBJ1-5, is EAGVAQSPRYKIIEKRQSVAFWCNPISGHATLYWYQQILGQGPKLLIQFQNNGVVDDSQLPKDRFSAERLKGVDSTLKIQPAKLEDSAVYLCASSLGRGRQSRYSNQPQHFGDGTRLSIL.

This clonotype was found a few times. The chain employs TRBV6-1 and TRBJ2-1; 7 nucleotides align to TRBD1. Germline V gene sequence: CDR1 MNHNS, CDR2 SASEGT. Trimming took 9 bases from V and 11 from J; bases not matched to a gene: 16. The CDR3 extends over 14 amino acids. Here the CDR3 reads CASRRGQAAIKQFF. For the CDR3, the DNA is TGTGCCAGTCGACGAGGACAGGCCGCCATCAAGCAGTTCTTC.

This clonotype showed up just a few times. The CDR3 reads CASSFMPRDRGLEETQYF. The CDR3 nucleotides are TGTGCCAGCAGCTTCATGCCCCGGGACAGGGGACTTGAAGAGACCCAGTACTTC. The chain employs TRBV7-8 and TRBJ2-5; 10 bases are a match to TRBD1. This CDR3 contains 18 residues. The trim removed 3 bases at V and 3 bases at J, leaving 13 bases unmatched. Per germline, CDR1 SGHVS and CDR2 FQNEAQ.

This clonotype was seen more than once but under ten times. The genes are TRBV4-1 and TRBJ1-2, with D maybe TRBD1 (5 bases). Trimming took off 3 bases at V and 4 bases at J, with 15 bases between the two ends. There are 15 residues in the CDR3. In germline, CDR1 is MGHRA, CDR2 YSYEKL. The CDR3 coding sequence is TGCGCCAGCAGCCAGGGGGACCTCAACTCCTATGGCTACACCTTC. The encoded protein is CASSQGDLNSYGYTF.

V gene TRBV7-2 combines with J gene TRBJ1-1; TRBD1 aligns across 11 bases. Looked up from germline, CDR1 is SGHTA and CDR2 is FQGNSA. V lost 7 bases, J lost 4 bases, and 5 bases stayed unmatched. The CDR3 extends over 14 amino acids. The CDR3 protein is CASTWTGGPTEAFF. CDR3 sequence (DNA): TGTGCCAGCACCTGGACAGGGGGCCCCACTGAAGCTTTCTTT. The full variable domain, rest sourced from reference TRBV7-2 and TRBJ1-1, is GAGVSQSPSNKVTEKGKDVELRCDPISGHTALYWYRQSLGQGLEFLIYFQGNSAPDKSGLPSDRFSAERTGGSVSTLTIQRTQQEDSAVYLCASTWTGGPTEAFFGQGTRLTVV.

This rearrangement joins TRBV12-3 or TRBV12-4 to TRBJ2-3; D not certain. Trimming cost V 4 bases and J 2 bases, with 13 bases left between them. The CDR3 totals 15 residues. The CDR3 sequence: CASSSLTGFTDTQYF. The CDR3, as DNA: TGTGCCAGCAGTTCGCTTACGGGTTTCACAGATACGCAGTATTTT.

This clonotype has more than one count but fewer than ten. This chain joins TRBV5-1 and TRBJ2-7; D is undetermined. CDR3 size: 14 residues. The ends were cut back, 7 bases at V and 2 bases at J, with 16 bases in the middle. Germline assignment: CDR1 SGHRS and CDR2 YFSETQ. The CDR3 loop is CASGSTGEPYEQYF. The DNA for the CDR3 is TGCGCCAGCGGTTCTACTGGAGAGCCCTACGAGCAGTACTTC.

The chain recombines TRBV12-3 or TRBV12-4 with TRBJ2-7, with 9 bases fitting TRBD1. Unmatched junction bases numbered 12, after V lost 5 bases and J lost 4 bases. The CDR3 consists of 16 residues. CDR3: CASSPHPGQGVYEQYF. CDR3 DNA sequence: TGTGCCAGCAGTCCCCATCCGGGACAGGGAGTTTACGAGCAGTACTTC.

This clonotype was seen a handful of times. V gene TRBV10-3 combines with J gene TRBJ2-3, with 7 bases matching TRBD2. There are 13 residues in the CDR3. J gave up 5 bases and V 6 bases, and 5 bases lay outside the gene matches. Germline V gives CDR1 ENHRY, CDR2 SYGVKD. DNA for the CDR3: TGTGCCATCAGGAGCGGGGATCGAGATACGCAGTATTTT. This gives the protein CAIRSGDRDTQYF.

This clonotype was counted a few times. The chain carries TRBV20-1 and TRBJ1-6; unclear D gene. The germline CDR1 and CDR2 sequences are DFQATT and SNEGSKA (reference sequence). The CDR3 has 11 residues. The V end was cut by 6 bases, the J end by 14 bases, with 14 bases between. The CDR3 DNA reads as TGCAGTGCCCTTGACGGTTCCACCCTCCACTTT. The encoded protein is CSALDGSTLHF.

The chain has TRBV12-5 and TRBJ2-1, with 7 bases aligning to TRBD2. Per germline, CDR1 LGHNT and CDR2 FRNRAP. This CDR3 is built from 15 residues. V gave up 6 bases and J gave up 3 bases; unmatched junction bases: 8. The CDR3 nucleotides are TGTGCTAGTGGCCTCGGCGGGAGTATCTACAATGAGCAGTTCTTC. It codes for CASGLGGSIYNEQFF. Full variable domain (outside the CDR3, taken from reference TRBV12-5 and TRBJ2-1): DARVTQTPRHKVTEMGQEVTMRCQPILGHNTVFWYRQTMMQGLELLAYFRNRAPLDDSGMPKDRFSAEMPDATLATLKIQPSEPRDSAVYFCASGLGGSIYNEQFFGPGTRLTVL.

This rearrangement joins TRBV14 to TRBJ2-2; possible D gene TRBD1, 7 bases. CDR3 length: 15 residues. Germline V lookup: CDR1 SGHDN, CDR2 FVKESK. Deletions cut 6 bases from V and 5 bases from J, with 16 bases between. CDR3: CASRQLPGGTGELFF. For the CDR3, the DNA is TGTGCCAGCAGACAATTACCAGGGGGGACCGGGGAGCTGTTTTTT.

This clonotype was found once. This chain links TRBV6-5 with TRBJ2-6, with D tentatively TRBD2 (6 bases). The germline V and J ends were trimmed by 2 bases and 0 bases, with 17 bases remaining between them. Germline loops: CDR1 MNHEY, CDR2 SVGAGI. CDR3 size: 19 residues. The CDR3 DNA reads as TGTGCCAGCAGTTACCTCTCGGGGGTCAAACTCTCTGGGGCCAACGTCCTGACTTTC. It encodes CASSYLSGVKLSGANVLTF.

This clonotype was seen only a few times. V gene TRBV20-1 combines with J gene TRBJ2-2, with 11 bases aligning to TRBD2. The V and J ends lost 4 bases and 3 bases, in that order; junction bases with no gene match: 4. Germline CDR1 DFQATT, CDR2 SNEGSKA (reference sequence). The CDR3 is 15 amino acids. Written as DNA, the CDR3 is TGCAGTGCTATTATAGCGGGAGGGTACACCGGGGAGCTGTTTTTT. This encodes CSAIIAGGYTGELFF.